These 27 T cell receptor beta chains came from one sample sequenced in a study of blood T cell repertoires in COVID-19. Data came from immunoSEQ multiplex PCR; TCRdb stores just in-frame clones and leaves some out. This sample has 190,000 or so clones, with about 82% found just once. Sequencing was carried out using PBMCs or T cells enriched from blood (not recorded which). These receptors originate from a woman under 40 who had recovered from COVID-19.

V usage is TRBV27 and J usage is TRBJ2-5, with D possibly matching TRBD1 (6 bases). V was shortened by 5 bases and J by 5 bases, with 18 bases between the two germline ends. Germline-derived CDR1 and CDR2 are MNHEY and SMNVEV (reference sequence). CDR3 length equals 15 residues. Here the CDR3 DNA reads TGTGCCAGCAGTCCCCCGGGCTCGAGGGGGGAGACCCAGTACTTC. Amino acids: CASSPPGSRGETQYF.

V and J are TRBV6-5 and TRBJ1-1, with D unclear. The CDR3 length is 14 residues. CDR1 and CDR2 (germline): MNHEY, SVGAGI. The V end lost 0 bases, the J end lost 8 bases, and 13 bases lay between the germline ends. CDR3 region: CASSYSLRNSEAFF. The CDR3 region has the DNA TGTGCCAGCAGTTACTCCCTACGGAACAGCGAAGCTTTCTTT.

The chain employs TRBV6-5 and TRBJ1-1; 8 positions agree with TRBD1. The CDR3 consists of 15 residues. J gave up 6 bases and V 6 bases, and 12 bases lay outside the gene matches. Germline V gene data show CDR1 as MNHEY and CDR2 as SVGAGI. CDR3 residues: CASRPPLGRGPEAFF. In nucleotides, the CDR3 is TGTGCCAGCAGACCCCCCTTGGGCAGGGGGCCTGAAGCTTTCTTT.

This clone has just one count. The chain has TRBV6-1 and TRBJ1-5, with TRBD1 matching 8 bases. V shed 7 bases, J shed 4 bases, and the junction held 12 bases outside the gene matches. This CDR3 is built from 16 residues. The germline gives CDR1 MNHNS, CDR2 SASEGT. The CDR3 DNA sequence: TGTGCCAGCACTGAGAGGACAGGGCTAGAAAATCAGCCCCAGCATTTT. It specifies CASTERTGLENQPQHF.

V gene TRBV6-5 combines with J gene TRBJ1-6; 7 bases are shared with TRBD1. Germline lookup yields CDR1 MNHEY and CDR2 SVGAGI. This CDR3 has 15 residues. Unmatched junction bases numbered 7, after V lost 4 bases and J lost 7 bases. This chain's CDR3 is CASSSGGFVNSPLHF. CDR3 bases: TGTGCCAGCAGTTCAGGGGGTTTCGTGAATTCACCCCTCCACTTT.

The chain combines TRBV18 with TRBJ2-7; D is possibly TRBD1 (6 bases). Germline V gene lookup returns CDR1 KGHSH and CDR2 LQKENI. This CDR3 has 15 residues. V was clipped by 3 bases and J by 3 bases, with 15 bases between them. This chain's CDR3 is CASSPDSRLNYEQYF. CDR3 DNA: TGTGCCAGCTCACCGGACAGTAGATTAAACTACGAGCAGTACTTC. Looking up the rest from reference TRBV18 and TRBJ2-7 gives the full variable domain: NAGVMQNPRHLVRRRGQEARLRCSPMKGHSHVYWYRQLPEEGLKFMVYLQKENIIDESGMPKERFSAEFPKEGPSILRIQQVVRGDSAAYFCASSPDSRLNYEQYFGPGTRLTVT.

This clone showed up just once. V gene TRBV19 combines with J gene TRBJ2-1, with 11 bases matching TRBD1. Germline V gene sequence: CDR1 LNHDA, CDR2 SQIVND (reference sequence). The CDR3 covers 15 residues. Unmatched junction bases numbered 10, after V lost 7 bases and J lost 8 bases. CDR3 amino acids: CASKERDRGSHEQFF. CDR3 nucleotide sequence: TGTGCCAGTAAAGAACGGGACAGGGGGTCGCATGAGCAGTTCTTC.

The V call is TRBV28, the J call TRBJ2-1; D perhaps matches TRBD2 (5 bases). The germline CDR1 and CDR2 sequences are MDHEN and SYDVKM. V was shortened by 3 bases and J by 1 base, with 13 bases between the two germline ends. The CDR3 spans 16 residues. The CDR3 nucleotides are TGTGCCAGCAGTTTTCTGGGCGGGTCTTCCTACAATGAGCAGTTCTTC. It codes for CASSFLGGSSYNEQFF. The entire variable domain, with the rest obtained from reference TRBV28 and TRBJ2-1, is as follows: DVKVTQSSRYLVKRTGEKVFLECVQDMDHENMFWYRQDPGLGLRLIYFSYDVKMKEKGDIPEGYSVSREKKERFSLILESASTNQTSMYLCASSFLGGSSYNEQFFGPGTRLTVL.

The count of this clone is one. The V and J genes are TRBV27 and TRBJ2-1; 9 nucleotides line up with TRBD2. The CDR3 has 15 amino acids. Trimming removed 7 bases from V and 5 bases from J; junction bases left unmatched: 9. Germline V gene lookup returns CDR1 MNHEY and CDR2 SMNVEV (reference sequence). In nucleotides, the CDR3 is TGTGCCAGCACTTCGACTAGCGGATCTAACAATGAGCAGTTCTTC. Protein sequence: CASTSTSGSNNEQFF.

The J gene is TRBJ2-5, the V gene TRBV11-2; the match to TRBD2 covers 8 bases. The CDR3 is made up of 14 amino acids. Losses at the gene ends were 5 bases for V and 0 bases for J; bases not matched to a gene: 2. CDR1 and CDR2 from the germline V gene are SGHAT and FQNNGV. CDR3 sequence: CASSRLAYQETQYF. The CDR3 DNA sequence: TGTGCCAGCAGCCGACTAGCGTACCAAGAGACCCAGTACTTC.

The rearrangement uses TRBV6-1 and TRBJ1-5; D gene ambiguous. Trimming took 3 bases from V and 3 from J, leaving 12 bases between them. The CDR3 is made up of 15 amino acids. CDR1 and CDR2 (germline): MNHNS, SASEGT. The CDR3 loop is CASSEAGSINQPQHF. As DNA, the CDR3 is TGTGCCAGCAGTGAGGCGGGGTCTATCAATCAGCCCCAGCATTTT.

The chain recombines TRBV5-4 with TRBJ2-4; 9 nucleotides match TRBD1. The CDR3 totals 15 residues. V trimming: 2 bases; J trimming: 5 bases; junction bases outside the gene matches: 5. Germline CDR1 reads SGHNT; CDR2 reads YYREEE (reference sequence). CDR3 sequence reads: CASSLGTGLQNIQYF. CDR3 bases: TGTGCCAGCAGCTTAGGGACAGGGTTGCAAAACATTCAGTACTTC.

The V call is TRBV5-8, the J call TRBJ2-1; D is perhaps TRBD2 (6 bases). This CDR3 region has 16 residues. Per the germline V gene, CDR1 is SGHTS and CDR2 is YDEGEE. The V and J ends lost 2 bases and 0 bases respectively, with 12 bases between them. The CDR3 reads CASSFGGHSSYNEQFF. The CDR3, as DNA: TGTGCCAGCAGCTTCGGAGGGCACAGCTCCTACAATGAGCAGTTCTTC.

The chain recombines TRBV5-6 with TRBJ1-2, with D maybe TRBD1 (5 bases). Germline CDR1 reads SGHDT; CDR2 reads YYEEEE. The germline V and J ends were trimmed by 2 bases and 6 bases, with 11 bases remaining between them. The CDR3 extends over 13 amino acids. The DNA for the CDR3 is TGTGCCAGCAGCTTCTTACAGGCCCATGGCTACACCTTC. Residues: CASSFLQAHGYTF. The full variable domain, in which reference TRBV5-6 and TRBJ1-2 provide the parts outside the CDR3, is DAGVTQSPTHLIKTRGQQVTLRCSPKSGHDTVSWYQQALGQGPQFIFQYYEEEERQRGNFPDRFSGHQFPNYSSELNVNALLLGDSALYLCASSFLQAHGYTFGSGTRLTVV.

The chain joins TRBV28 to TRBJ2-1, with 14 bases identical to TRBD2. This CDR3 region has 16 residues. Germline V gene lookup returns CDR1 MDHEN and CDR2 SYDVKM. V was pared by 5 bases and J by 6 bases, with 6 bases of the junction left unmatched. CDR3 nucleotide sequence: TGTGCCAGCAGTACCGCCGGGACTAGCGGGAGCAATGAGCAGTTCTTC. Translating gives CASSTAGTSGSNEQFF.

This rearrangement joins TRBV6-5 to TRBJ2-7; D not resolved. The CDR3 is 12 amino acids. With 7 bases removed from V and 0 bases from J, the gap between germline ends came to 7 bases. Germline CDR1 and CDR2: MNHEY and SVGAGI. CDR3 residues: CASTSSSYEQYF. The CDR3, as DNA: TGTGCCAGCACCTCGAGCTCCTACGAGCAGTACTTC.

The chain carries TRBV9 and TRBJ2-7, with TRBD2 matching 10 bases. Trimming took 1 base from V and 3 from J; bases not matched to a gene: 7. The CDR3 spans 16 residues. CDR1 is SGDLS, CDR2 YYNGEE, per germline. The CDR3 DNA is TGTGCCAGCAGCGTATCTAGCGGGAGTGGGGACTACGAGCAGTACTTC. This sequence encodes CASSVSSGSGDYEQYF.

CDR3 sequence (DNA): TGCGCCAGCACCCCAAATCCCGGGACAGGAAGGGCGACCCCCCAGAACACTGAAGCTTTCTTT. This codes for CASTPNPGTGRATPQNTEAFF. This sequence joins TRBV5-1 and TRBJ1-1; 8 positions match TRBD1. The V gene end was trimmed by 6 bases and the J gene end by 1 base; junction bases not matched to a gene: 26. CDR1 and CDR2 (germline): SGHRS, YFSETQ. This CDR3 has 21 amino acids.

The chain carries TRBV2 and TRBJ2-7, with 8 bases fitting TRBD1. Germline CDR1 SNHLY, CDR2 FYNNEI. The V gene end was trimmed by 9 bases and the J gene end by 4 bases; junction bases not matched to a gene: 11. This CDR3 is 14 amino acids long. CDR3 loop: CASKTGTGSYEQYF. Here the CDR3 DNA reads TGTGCCAGTAAAACCGGGACAGGATCATACGAGCAGTACTTC.

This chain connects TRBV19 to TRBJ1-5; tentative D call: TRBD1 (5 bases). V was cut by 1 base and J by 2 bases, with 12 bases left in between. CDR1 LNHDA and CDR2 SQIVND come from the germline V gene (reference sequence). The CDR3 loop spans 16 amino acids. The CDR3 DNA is TGTGCCAGTAGTATAGGCGGCCCGGGGGGCAATCAGCCCCAGCATTTT. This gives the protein CASSIGGPGGNQPQHF.

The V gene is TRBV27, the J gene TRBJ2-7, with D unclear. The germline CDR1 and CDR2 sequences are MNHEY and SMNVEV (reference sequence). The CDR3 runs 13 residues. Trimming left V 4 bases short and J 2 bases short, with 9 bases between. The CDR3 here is CASSWNRAYEQYF. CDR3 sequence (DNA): TGTGCCAGCAGTTGGAACAGAGCCTACGAGCAGTACTTC.

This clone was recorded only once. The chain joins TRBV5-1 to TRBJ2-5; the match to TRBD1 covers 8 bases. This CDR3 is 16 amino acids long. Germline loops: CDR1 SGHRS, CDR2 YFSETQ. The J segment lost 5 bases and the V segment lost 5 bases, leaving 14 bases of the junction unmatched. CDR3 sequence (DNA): TGCGCCAGCAGTCCTAATCCGGCAGGGGGCGAGGAGACCCAGTACTTC. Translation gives CASSPNPAGGEETQYF. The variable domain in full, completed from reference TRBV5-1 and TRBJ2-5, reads KAGVTQTPRYLIKTRGQQVTLSCSPISGHRSVSWYQQTPGQGLQFLFEYFSETQRNKGNFPGRFSGRQFSNSRSEMNVSTLELGDSALYLCASSPNPAGGEETQYFGPGTRLLVL.

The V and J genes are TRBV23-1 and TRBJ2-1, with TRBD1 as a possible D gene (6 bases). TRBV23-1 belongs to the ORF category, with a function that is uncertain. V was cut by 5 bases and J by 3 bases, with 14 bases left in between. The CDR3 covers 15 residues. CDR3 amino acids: CASSYTGSFYNEQFF. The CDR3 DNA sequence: TGCGCCAGCAGTTACACAGGGTCCTTCTACAATGAGCAGTTCTTC.

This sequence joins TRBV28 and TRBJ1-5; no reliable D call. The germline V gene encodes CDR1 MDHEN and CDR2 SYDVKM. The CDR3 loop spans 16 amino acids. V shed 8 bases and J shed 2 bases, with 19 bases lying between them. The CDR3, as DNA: TGTGCCAGCCTCTCCCGCCCCCCCGGGGGCAATCAGCCCCAGCATTTT. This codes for CASLSRPPGGNQPQHF.

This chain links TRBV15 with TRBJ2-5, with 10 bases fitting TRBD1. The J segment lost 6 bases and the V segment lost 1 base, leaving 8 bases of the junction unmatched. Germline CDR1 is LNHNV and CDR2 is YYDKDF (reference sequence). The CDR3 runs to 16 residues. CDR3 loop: CATSRAGDRGFQTQYF. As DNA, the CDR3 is TGTGCCACCAGCAGAGCTGGGGACAGGGGATTTCAGACCCAGTACTTC.

Here the CDR3 DNA reads TGTGCCAGCAGTGGACGGGACAGATTATACAATGAGCAGTTCTTC. It is translated as CASSGRDRLYNEQFF. The chain employs TRBV28 and TRBJ2-1; 7 bases agree with TRBD1. V lost 5 bases and J lost 4; bases outside the gene matches: 8. This CDR3 contains 15 residues. Germline V gives CDR1 MDHEN, CDR2 SYDVKM.

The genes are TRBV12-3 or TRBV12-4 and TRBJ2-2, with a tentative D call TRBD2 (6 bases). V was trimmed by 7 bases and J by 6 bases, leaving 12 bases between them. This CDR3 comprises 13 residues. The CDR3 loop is CASIRGSPGELFF. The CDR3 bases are TGTGCCAGCATCCGGGGGAGTCCCGGGGAGCTGTTTTTT.